A single sample gave rise to the 28 T cell receptor beta chains below, sequenced in a study of tumor-infiltrating lymphocytes in primary liver carcinoma. Production of TCR beta cDNA used approximately 480 ng total RNA together with a constant-region primer. Construction of TCR beta libraries relied on three successive nested multiplex PCR rounds employing slightly modified ARM-PCR. Forward primers for TRBV1-TRBV30 and a C-beta reverse primer served the first two PCR rounds, at about 11 cycles each. TCRdb independently ran MiXCR on the multiplex PCR reads; one entry per CDR3 protein. The sample includes 90,000 to 110,000 distinct CDR3 sequences, roughly four fifths seen only once; the top ten take about a fifth. Both RNA and DNA were isolated together from 20-30 mg of bulk tissue that had not been sorted. Sequenced input: liver tumor tissue from sampling region 3. Subset of the sample: tumor region T3, left-lateral pole. Every receptor here comes from a man aged 35 to 55 with primary liver carcinoma and hepatitis B virus infection.

In regard to this clonotype: Just one base apart from a much larger clone, this may be a read error. The chain employs TRBV18 and TRBJ1-5; D not resolved. CDR1 is KGHSH and CDR2 is LQKENI in the germline V gene. The germline V and J ends were trimmed by 4 bases and 5 bases, with 12 bases remaining between them. This CDR3 spans 14 amino acids. Here the CDR3 DNA reads TGTGCCAGCTCACTAACGGGGAGGGATCAGCCCCAGCATTTT. Amino acids: CASSLTGRDQPQHF.

Worth noting for this clonotype: An end of the junction does not agree with germline; a read error may underlie this. This chain joins TRBV11-3 and TRBJ2-2; 11 positions match TRBD2. The V gene's germline CDR1 is SGHNT and CDR2 YENEEA. CDR3 size: 18 residues. The CDR3 coding sequence is TGTGTCAGCAGTTTAGGGCGGATAGCGGGAGGGAACATCGGGGAGCTGTTTTTT. It encodes CVSSLGRIAGGNIGELFF.

This clonotype was observed once. Germline is not matched at one junction end, which may reflect a read error. V and J are TRBV6-6 and TRBJ2-6; TRBD1 agrees at 7 bases. Germline V CDR1 and CDR2: MNHNY, SVGAGI (reference sequence). The CDR3 is 19 amino acids. The CDR3 loop reads CASSKHSGTANSRANVLTF. CDR3 nucleotide sequence: TGTGCCAGCAGTAAACACTCCGGGACAGCTAACTCTCGGGCCAACGTCCTAACTTTC.

The sample holds one count of this clonotype. The CDR3 DNA follows: TGTGCCAACAGATGGGGTGGTTCCGAAACTGAAGCTTTCTTT. This codes for CANRWGGSETEAFF. The chain recombines TRBV7-9 with TRBJ1-1; D remains ambiguous. Germline V gene data show CDR1 as SEHNR and CDR2 as FQNEAQ (reference sequence). Trimming cost V 10 bases and J 5 bases, with 20 bases left between them. This CDR3 comprises 14 residues.

Concerning this clonotype itself: This CDR3 is missing its conserved last phenylalanine or tryptophan, likely due to a read error. The chain is built from TRBV20-1 and TRBJ2-7, with 11 bases identical to TRBD2. Germline V lookup: CDR1 DFQATT, CDR2 SNEGSKA (reference sequence). This CDR3 contains 15 residues. The ends lost 4 bases at V and 0 bases at J; junction bases unmatched: 5. CDR3 nucleotide sequence: TGCAGTGCTACCTTAGCGGGAGGGATCTCCTACGAGCAGTACTTA. Protein product: CSATLAGGISYEQYL.

Comment on this clonotype: The CDR3 does not end in the conserved phenylalanine or tryptophan, so this is likely a read error. The chain links TRBV12-3 or TRBV12-4 to TRBJ1-5; the match to TRBD1 covers 7 bases. J gave up 6 bases and V 7 bases, and 9 bases lay outside the gene matches. CDR3 length equals 14 residues. The CDR3 coding sequence is TGTGCCAGCAAGCCGACAGGGAACATTCAGCCCCAGCATTCT. It translates to CASKPTGNIQPQHS.

This clonotype was detected once. This rearrangement joins TRBV6-2 or TRBV6-3 to TRBJ2-3; 10 nucleotides align to TRBD1. J gave up 5 bases and V 7 bases, and 3 bases lay outside the gene matches. This CDR3 region has 13 residues. Germline V CDR1 and CDR2: MNHEY, SVGEGT. The CDR3 spells CASIDRGRDTQYF. In nucleotides, the CDR3 is TGTGCCAGCATCGACAGGGGGCGAGATACGCAGTATTTT.

Only one count was recorded for this clonotype. The conserved final phenylalanine or tryptophan is absent from the CDR3, which likely points to a read error. This chain links TRBV6-2 or TRBV6-3 with TRBJ2-1; D remains unclear. V shed 4 bases and J shed 0 bases, with 10 bases lying between them. Germline CDR1 is MNHEY and CDR2 is SVGEGT. The CDR3 runs to 15 residues. The CDR3 spells CASSCSESSYNEQFL. The CDR3 region has the DNA TGTGCCAGCAGTTGCTCGGAGAGCTCCTACAATGAGCAGTTCTTA.

With regard to this clonotype: At one of its ends the junction is not consistent with the germline gene, which may arise from a read error. The chain recombines TRBV5-1 with TRBJ1-1; D not certain. The germline gives CDR1 SGHRS, CDR2 YFSETQ. This CDR3 spans 14 amino acids. The CDR3 loop reads CATSLLETATQAFF. Written as DNA, the CDR3 is TGCGCCACCAGCTTGCTCGAGACGGCGACCCAAGCTTTCTTT.

A remark on this clonotype: A read error may account for a junction end that differs from germline. CDR3 region: CATYVEQFSKQPQHF. CDR3 bases: TGTGCAACCTACGTGGAGCAGTTTAGCAAACAGCCCCAGCATTTT. V and J are TRBV6-1 and TRBJ1-5, with D unclear. Germline CDR1 MNHNS, CDR2 SASEGT. The CDR3 runs 15 residues.

The chain recombines TRBV4-3 with TRBJ2-2; 8 nucleotides align to TRBD2. Germline V gene lookup returns CDR1 LGHNA and CDR2 YSLEER. The J segment lost 10 bases and the V segment lost 6 bases, leaving 22 bases of the junction unmatched. The CDR3 runs to 18 residues. The CDR3 spells CASSQTTSGHTNIEELFF. CDR3 DNA sequence: TGCGCCAGCAGTCAAACCACTAGCGGACATACGAACATCGAGGAGCTGTTTTTT.

Concerning this clonotype: One end of the junction does not line up with germline, which may come from a read error. The chain employs TRBV5-1 and TRBJ2-5; D possibly corresponds to TRBD1 (5 bases). This CDR3 is built from 13 residues. The germline V gene encodes CDR1 SGHRS and CDR2 YFSETQ. CDR3 nucleotides: TGCGCCAGCAGGTTAGAAGGGGTCGAGATCCAGTGCTTC. This encodes CASRLEGVEIQCF.

On this clonotype: This is likely a read error, given that the CDR3 carries no conserved phenylalanine or tryptophan at its end. The genes are TRBV30 and TRBJ2-3; D is perhaps TRBD2 (6 bases). Trimming took off 1 base at V and 1 base at J, with 15 bases between the two ends. This CDR3 is 16 amino acids long. Germline-derived CDR1 and CDR2 are GTSNPN and SVGIG (reference sequence). The CDR3 here is CAWSGPLGGRTDTQYI. The CDR3 coding sequence is TGTGCCTGGAGTGGACCACTGGGGGGACGCACAGATACGCAGTATATT.

Ten or more counts support this clonotype. This chain uses TRBV6-5 with TRBJ1-1; TRBD1 agrees at 7 bases. The CDR3 is 13 amino acids. Germline-derived CDR1 and CDR2 are MNHEY and SVGAGI. The junction had 13 bases not matched to a gene; V was cut back by 7 bases and J by 11 bases. The CDR3 DNA sequence: TGTGCCAGCACCCAGACCCTACAGGGGAGGGCTTTCTTT. This gives the protein CASTQTLQGRAFF.

As for this clonotype: Sequence at one end of the junction differs from germline and may be a read error. The CDR3 nucleotides read TGTGTCAGCAGTTACTTCGATCCGATAGGGGGGCTAAATCAGCCCCAGTATTTT. This sequence encodes CVSSYFDPIGGLNQPQYF. V gene TRBV6-6 combines with J gene TRBJ1-5; either TRBD1 or TRBD2 may supply D (6 bases each). The DNA end is more similar to TRBJ2-3, so the J call may be wrong. Germline CDR1 MNHNY, CDR2 SVGAGI (reference sequence). This CDR3 comprises 18 residues.

This rearrangement joins TRBV5-4 to TRBJ2-7; TRBD1 aligns across 9 bases. CDR3 size: 15 residues. CDR1 SGHNT and CDR2 YYREEE come from the germline V gene (reference sequence). The CDR3 bases are TGTGCAAGTAGCCCATCCGGGACAGGGATCAAGGAGCAGTACTTC. Translating it yields CASSPSGTGIKEQYF.

This clonotype is a singleton in its sample. At one boundary the junction diverges from the germline segment, which might be a read error. J is TRBJ2-1 and V is TRBV6-2 or TRBV6-3; TRBD2 aligns across 10 bases. The CDR3 runs 15 residues. The germline V gene encodes CDR1 MNHEY and CDR2 SVGEGT. The CDR3 reads CASRTRTSGYSEQFF. CDR3 DNA: TGTGCCAGCAGAACCAGGACTAGCGGTTACAGTGAGCAGTTCTTC.

As concerns this clonotype: Germline is not matched at one junction end, which may reflect a read error. The chain is built from TRBV19 and TRBJ1-2; perhaps TRBD1 as D (5 bases). Germline-derived CDR1 and CDR2 are LNHDA and SQIVND (reference sequence). The CDR3 consists of 19 residues. DNA for the CDR3: TGTACCAGTAGTATAGGGATAGGGTCAGGACAAAACTACGGATATGGCTACACCTTC. This translates into CTSSIGIGSGQNYGYGYTF.

As for this clonotype: A much larger clone lies one base from this, so it may be a read error. CDR3 region: CTSRPGRGVRYEQYF. The CDR3 DNA sequence: TGTACCAGCAGGCCGGGTAGAGGGGTGCGGTACGAGCAGTACTTC. This rearrangement joins TRBV28 to TRBJ2-7; either TRBD1 or TRBD2 may fit D (5 bases each). CDR1 is MDHEN and CDR2 is SYDVKM in the germline V gene. The length of the CDR3 is 15 residues.

Concerning this clonotype itself: One end of the junction is discordant with germline, which a read error may explain. This chain links TRBV4-1 with TRBJ1-2, with D perhaps TRBD1 (5 bases). The CDR3 covers 14 residues. The germline V gene has CDR1 MGHRA and CDR2 YSYEKL. In nucleotides, the CDR3 is TGCGCCAGCAGCCAAGACAGGGAGAACTATGGTTGCACATTC. Its translation: CASSQDRENYGCTF.

As regards this clonotype: Being one base from a much bigger clone, this may be a read error. The J gene is TRBJ2-7, the V gene TRBV28; 9 positions agree with TRBD1. CDR3 length equals 12 residues. Germline V gene data show CDR1 as MDHEN and CDR2 as SYDVKM. V was pared by 10 bases and J by 1 base, with 2 bases of the junction left unmatched. In nucleotides, the CDR3 is TGTGCCACCGACAGGGGGTCCTACGAGCAGTACGTC. It yields the protein CATDRGSYEQYV.

V and J are TRBV6-2 or TRBV6-3 and TRBJ2-5; 7 bases map to TRBD2. The CDR3 contains 17 residues. The germline CDR1 and CDR2 sequences are MNHEY and SVGEGT. With V trimmed by 3 bases and J by 4 bases, 14 bases remained unmatched. This CDR3 is CASSYGSPGGCGETQYF. CDR3 bases: TGTGCCAGCAGTTATGGTTCACCGGGAGGATGCGGAGAGACCCAGTACTTC.

This clonotype was seen many times. CDR3 sequence (DNA): TGTGCCAGCAGTGGGTGGAACACTGAAGCTTTCTTT. Its protein product is CASSGWNTEAFF. The rearrangement joins TRBV6-1 to TRBJ1-1; unclear D gene. The V gene's germline CDR1 is MNHNS and CDR2 SASEGT. The CDR3 contains 12 residues. Trimming cost V 4 bases and J 1 base, with 4 bases left between them.

This clonotype was picked up many times. The chain couples TRBV5-4 to TRBJ2-1; 12 nucleotides match TRBD2. Unmatched junction bases numbered 4, after V lost 3 bases and J lost 6 bases. Germline V lookup: CDR1 SGHNT, CDR2 YYREEE (reference sequence). This CDR3 has 15 residues. Here the CDR3 reads CASSWASGRANEQFF. For the CDR3, the DNA is TGTGCCAGCAGCTGGGCTAGCGGGAGGGCCAATGAGCAGTTCTTC.

A note on this clonotype: At one of its ends the junction is not consistent with the germline gene, which may arise from a read error. The V gene is TRBV12-3 or TRBV12-4, the J gene TRBJ2-2, with D perhaps TRBD2 (6 bases). This CDR3 is 14 amino acids long. The CDR3 reads CASSLADYTGELLF. CDR3 in DNA: TGTGCCAGCAGTTTAGCGGACTATACCGGGGAGCTGTTATTT.

Points on this clonotype: A much larger clone sits a single nucleotide away, making a read error possible. V usage is TRBV28 and J usage is TRBJ2-6, with a weak D call TRBD2 (5 bases). The germline CDR1 and CDR2 sequences are MDHEN and SYDVKM. This CDR3 spans 16 amino acids. V lost 7 bases and J 1 base, leaving 14 bases between the germline ends. The CDR3 nucleotides are TGTGCCAGCACCCCTCGGGAAATTTCTGGGGCCAACGTCCTGACTTTC. Translated, it gives CASTPREISGANVLTF.

Details on this clonotype: A much larger clone differs from this one at a single base, so this may be a read error. J is TRBJ2-5 and V is TRBV5-1; the D gene could be TRBD1 or TRBD2 (5 bases each). Germline loops: CDR1 SGHRS, CDR2 YFSETQ. The CDR3 runs 13 residues. CDR3 bases: TGCGCCAGCAGCGTGGGGGACGGAGAGACCCGGTACTTC. It is translated as CASSVGDGETRYF.

Details on this clonotype: Likely a read error: the CDR3 ends without its conserved phenylalanine or tryptophan. No DNA is shown, since the ends of the CDR3 on it are uncertain; the CDR3 is the one TCRdb lists. This chain links TRBV11-2 with TRBJ2-4. The CDR3 is made up of 15 amino acids, end residues included. Germline V lookup: CDR1 SGHAT, CDR2 FQNNGV. The CDR3 protein is CASTTSAVAKNIHYL.